These T cell receptor beta chains were read from a single sample in a study of T cell responses to AZD1222 COVID-19 vaccine. Method: immunoSEQ multiplex PCR; TCRdb's copy keeps in-frame clones and lacks some. Seen here are around 100,000 clones, around 90% observed once, and the top ten hold about 5%. The material sequenced was peripheral blood, taken on day 0 of AZD1222 vaccination. The receptor set was obtained from an adult in good health. The CDR3 runs from the conserved cysteine through the conserved F or W. D genes are given only for firm matches. Clone size appears in some rows only: once, few, many, or a class for an expanded clone.

CDR3 | DNA | size | J | D | V
CASSLDPPPGGFYEQYF | TGTGCCAGCAGCTTAGATCCCCCACCGGGGGGGTTCTACGAGCAGTACTTC | - | TRBJ2-7 | TRBD2 | TRBV11-2
CSIWTHADTQYF | TGCAGCATATGGACCCACGCCGATACGCAGTATTTT | - | TRBJ2-3 | - | TRBV29-1
CASSQGEQANYGYTF | TGTGCCAGCAGCCAAGGAGAGCAAGCTAACTATGGCTACACCTTC | - | TRBJ1-2 | - | TRBV3-1/TRBV3-2
CASSTAGWRVDQPQHF | TGTGCCAGTAGTACCGCAGGGTGGCGGGTGGATCAGCCCCAGCATTTT | - | TRBJ1-5 | - | TRBV19
CASSSARGGLNTEAFF | TGTGCCAGCAGTTCCGCCAGGGGAGGACTCAACACTGAAGCTTTCTTT | - | TRBJ1-1 | - | TRBV6-5
CASSQTTGYYEQYF | TGTGCCAGCAGCCAAACGACAGGTTACTACGAGCAGTACTTC | - | TRBJ2-7 | - | TRBV4-2
CASSLGGFYEQYF | TGTGCCAGCAGCTTAGGCGGTTTTTACGAGCAGTACTTC | - | TRBJ2-7 | - | TRBV11-2
CASGYRQDEAFF | TGTGCTAGTGGTTACAGACAGGATGAAGCTTTCTTT | - | TRBJ1-1 | - | TRBV12-5
CASSLKGPETQYF | TGTGCCAGCAGCCTGAAGGGTCCGGAGACCCAGTACTTC | - | TRBJ2-5 | - | TRBV5-4
CSAGSEHTQYF | TGCAGTGCCGGATCAGAGCATACGCAGTATTTT | - | TRBJ2-3 | - | TRBV20-1
CASSPGESGGYTGELFF | TGTGCCAGCAGCCCTGGAGAGAGCGGGGGGTACACCGGGGAGCTGTTTTTT | - | TRBJ2-2 | TRBD2 | TRBV3-1/TRBV3-2
CASSQVEAGETQYF | TGCGCCAGCAGCCAAGTGGAGGCGGGGGAGACCCAGTACTTC | - | TRBJ2-5 | - | TRBV4-1
CASSLERAGNTIYF | TGTGCCAGCAGTTTAGAAAGGGCTGGAAACACCATATATTTT | - | TRBJ1-3 | - | TRBV28
CASSLDASGVVTGELFF | TGCGCCAGCAGCTTGGACGCTAGCGGGGTGGTTACCGGGGAGCTGTTTTTT | - | TRBJ2-2 | TRBD2 | TRBV5-1
CASSQMERGPQETQYF | TGCGCCAGCTCCCAGATGGAGCGGGGGCCCCAAGAGACCCAGTACTTC | - | TRBJ2-5 | TRBD2 | TRBV5-1
CASSYRDRDEAFF | TGTGCCAGCTCGTACCGGGACAGGGATGAAGCTTTCTTT | - | TRBJ1-1 | TRBD1 | TRBV18
CASSVGGSNQPQHF | TGCGCCAGCAGCGTAGGAGGAAGCAATCAGCCCCAGCATTTT | - | TRBJ1-5 | - | TRBV5-1
CASSLELGSYNEQFF | TGTGCCAGCAGCTTAGAGCTGGGCTCCTACAATGAGCAGTTCTTC | - | TRBJ2-1 | - | TRBV7-9
CASGLGVTYEQYF | TGTGCTAGTGGTTTGGGGGTAACCTACGAGCAGTACTTC | - | TRBJ2-7 | - | TRBV12-5
CASSFLGGTEAFF | TGTGCCAGCAGCTTTTTGGGAGGCACTGAAGCTTTCTTT | - | TRBJ1-1 | - | TRBV7-9
CASPQGQSTEAFF | TGTGCCAGCCCACAGGGACAATCCACTGAAGCTTTCTTT | - | TRBJ1-1 | - | TRBV2
CASSSQGNGETQYF | TGCGCCAGCAGCTCCCAGGGGAATGGGGAGACCCAGTACTTC | - | TRBJ2-5 | - | TRBV5-1
CASSWRAAGTDYGYTF | TGTGCTAGCAGTTGGAGGGCTGCGGGCACGGACTATGGCTACACCTTC | - | TRBJ1-2 | - | TRBV7-7
CASSSGQGGFGTQYF | TGTGCCAGCAGCTCAGGACAGGGGGGATTTGGGACCCAGTACTTC | - | TRBJ2-5 | TRBD1 | TRBV7-2
CASSSPAGGNEKLFF | TGCGCCAGCAGTAGCCCGGCAGGAGGGAATGAAAAACTGTTTTTT | - | TRBJ1-4 | - | TRBV10-2
CASSFSPSGGAGEQYF | TGTGCCAGCAGCTTCTCCCCTAGCGGGGGGGCCGGGGAGCAGTACTTC | - | TRBJ2-7 | TRBD2 | TRBV4-2
CASSYGALGVSYEQYF | TGTGCCAGCAGTTACGGGGCATTGGGGGTTTCCTACGAGCAGTACTTC | once | TRBJ2-7 | - | TRBV6-2/TRBV6-3
CASSSLDRGHEQYF | TGTGCCAGCAGCTCCCTGGACAGGGGTCACGAGCAGTACTTC | few | TRBJ2-7 | TRBD1 | TRBV7-9
CASSFPGPGGEQFF | TGCGCCAGCAGCTTTCCCGGGCCAGGGGGCGAGCAGTTCTTC | - | TRBJ2-1 | TRBD1 | TRBV5-1